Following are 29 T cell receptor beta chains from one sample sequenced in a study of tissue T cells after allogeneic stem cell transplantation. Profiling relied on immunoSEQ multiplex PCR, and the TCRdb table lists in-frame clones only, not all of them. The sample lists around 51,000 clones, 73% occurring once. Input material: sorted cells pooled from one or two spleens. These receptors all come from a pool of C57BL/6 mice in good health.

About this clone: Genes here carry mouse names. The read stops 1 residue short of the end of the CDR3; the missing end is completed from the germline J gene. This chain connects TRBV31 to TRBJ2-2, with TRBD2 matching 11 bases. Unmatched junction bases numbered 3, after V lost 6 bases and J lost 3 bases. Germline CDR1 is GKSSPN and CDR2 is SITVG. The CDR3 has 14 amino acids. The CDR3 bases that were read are TGTGCCTGCACTGGGGGGGCTCACACCGGGCAGCTCTAC. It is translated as CACTGGAHTGQLY. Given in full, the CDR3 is CACTGGAHTGQLYF.

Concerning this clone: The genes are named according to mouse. The sequenced CDR3 bases are TGTGCCAGCAGTGAAAGTGGGGGGCAGGCTGAGCAGTTC. It specifies CASSESGGQAEQF. The full CDR3 sequence reads CASSESGGQAEQFF. V usage is TRBV13-1 and J usage is TRBJ2-1; tentative D call: TRBD2 (7 bases). The read terminates 1 residue before the CDR3 end, so the remaining end is supplied by the germline J gene. This CDR3 has 14 amino acids. V lost 2 bases to trimming and J lost 7 bases, with 13 bases between them. Germline V gives CDR1 NSHNY, CDR2 SYGAGN.

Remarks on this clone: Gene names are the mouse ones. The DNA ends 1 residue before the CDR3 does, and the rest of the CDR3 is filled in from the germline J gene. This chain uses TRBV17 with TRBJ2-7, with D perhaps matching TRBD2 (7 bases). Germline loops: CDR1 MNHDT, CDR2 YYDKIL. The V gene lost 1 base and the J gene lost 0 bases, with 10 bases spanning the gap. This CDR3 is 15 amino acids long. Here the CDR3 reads CASSRVGGSSYEQYF. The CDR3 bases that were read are TGTGCTAGCAGTAGAGTGGGGGGCAGCTCCTATGAACAGTAC.

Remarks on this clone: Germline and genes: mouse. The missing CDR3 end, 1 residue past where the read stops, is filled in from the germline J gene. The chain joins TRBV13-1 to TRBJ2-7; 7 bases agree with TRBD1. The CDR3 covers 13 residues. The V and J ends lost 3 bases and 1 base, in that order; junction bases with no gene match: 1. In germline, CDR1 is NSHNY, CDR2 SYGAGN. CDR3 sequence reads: CASSGDRSYEQYF. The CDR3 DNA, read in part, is TGTGCCAGCAGTGGGGACAGATCCTATGAACAGTAC.

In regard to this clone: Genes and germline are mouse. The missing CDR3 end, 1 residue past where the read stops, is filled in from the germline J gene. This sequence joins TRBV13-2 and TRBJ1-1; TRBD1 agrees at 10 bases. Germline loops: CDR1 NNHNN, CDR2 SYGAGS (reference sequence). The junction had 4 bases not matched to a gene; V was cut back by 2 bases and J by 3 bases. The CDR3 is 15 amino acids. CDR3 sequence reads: CASGESGTGDTEVFF. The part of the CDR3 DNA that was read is TGTGCCAGCGGTGAGTCCGGGACAGGGGACACAGAAGTCTTC.

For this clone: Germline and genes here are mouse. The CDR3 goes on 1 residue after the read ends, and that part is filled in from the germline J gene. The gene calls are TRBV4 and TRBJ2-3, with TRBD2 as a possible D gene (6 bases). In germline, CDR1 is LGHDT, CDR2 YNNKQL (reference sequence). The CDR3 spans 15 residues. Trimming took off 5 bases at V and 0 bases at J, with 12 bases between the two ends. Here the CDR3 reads CASSALGTSAETLYF. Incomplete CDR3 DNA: TGTGCCAGCAGCGCCTTGGGGACTAGTGCAGAAACGCTGTAT. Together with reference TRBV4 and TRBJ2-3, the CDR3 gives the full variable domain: ETAVFQTPNYHVTQVGNEVSFNCKQTLGHDTMYWYKQDSKKLLKIMFSYNNKQLIVNETVPRRFSPQSSDKAHLNLRIKSVEPEDSAVYLCASSALGTSAETLYFGSGTRLTVL.

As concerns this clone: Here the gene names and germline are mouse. Incomplete CDR3 DNA: TGTGCCAGCTCCGCCGGGACAACAGAAACGCTGTAT. Amino acid sequence: CASSAGTTETLY. The full-length CDR3 reads as CASSAGTTETLYF. The chain combines TRBV12-1 with TRBJ2-3, with D tentatively TRBD1 (6 bases). The observed sequence ends 1 residue before the CDR3 terminus, with the missing tail filled in from the germline J gene. Germline CDR1 and CDR2: SGHSN and HYEKVE. The CDR3 spans 13 residues. Trimming left V 4 bases short and J 4 bases short, with 11 bases between. The whole variable domain, remainder taken from reference TRBV12-1 and TRBJ2-3, is DSGVVQSPRHIIKEKGGRSVLTCIPISGHSNVVWYQQTLGKELKFLIQHYEKVERDKGFLPSRFSVQQFDDYHSEMNMSALELEDSAMYFCASSAGTTETLYFGSGTRLTVL.

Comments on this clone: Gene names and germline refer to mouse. The CDR3 DNA, read in part, is TGTGCCAGCAGTGGACAGGGGACGGAAACGCTGTAT. This codes for CASSGQGTETLY. The whole CDR3 sequence is CASSGQGTETLYF. The chain employs TRBV13-1 and TRBJ2-3; 8 nucleotides line up with TRBD1. The read ends 1 residue shy of where the CDR3 ends; the end is completed using the germline J gene. The CDR3 loop spans 13 amino acids. Germline loops: CDR1 NSHNY, CDR2 SYGAGN. V shed 3 bases and J 6 bases; nucleotides not matched to a gene: 3.

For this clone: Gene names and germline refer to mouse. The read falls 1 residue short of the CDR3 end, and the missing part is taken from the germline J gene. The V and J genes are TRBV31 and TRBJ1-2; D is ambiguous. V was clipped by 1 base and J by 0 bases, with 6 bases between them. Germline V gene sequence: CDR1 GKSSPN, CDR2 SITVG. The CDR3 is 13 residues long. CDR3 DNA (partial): TGTGCCTGGAGTCCAGCCGCAAACTCCGACTACACC. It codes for CAWSPAANSDYT. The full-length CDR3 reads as CAWSPAANSDYTF.

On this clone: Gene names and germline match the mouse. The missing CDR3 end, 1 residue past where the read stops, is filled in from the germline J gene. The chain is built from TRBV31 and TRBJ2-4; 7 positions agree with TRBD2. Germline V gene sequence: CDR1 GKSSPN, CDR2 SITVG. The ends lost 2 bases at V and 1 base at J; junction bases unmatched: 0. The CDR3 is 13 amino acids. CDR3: CAWSTGGQNTLYF. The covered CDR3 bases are TGTGCCTGGAGTACTGGGGGTCAAAACACCTTGTAC.

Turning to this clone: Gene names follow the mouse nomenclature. The covered CDR3 bases are TGTGCCAGCAGCTCACAGGGAACCACCGGGCAGCTCTAC. Translating gives CASSSQGTTGQLY. The whole CDR3 region reads CASSSQGTTGQLYF. The rearrangement uses TRBV2 and TRBJ2-2, with D perhaps TRBD1 (6 bases). The read terminates 1 residue ahead of where the CDR3 ends, so the germline J gene completes it. CDR1 is LGHNA, CDR2 YSYQKL, per germline. The CDR3 is made up of 14 amino acids. V lost 5 bases and J 4 bases, leaving 11 bases between the germline ends.

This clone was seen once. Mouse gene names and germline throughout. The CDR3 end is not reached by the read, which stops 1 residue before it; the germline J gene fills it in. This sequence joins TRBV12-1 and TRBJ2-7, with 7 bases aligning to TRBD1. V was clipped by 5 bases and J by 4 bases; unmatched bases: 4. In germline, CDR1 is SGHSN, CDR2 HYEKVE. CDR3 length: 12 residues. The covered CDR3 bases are TGTGCCAGCTTTCCGGGACAGTATGAACAGTAC. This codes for CASFPGQYEQY. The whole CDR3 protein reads CASFPGQYEQYF.

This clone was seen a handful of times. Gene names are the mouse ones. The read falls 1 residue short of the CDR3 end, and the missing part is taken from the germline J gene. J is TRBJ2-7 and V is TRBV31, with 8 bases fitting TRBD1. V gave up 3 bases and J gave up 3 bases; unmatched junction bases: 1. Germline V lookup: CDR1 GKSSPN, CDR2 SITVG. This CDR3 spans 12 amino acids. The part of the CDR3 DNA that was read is TGTGCCTGGAGAGGACAGGGCTATGAACAGTAC. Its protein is CAWRGQGYEQY. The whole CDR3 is CAWRGQGYEQYF.

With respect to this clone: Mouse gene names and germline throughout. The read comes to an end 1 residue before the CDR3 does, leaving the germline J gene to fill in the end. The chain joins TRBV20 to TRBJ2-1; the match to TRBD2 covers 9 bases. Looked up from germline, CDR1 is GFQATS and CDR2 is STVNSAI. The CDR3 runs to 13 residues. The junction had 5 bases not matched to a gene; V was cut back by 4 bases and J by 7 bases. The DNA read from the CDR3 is TGTGGTGCTATTGGACTGGGGAGCGCTGAGCAGTTC. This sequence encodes CGAIGLGSAEQF. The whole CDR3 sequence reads CGAIGLGSAEQFF.

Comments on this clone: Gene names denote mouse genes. CDR3 in amino acids: CASSSLGGRAETLYF. The part of the CDR3 DNA that was read is TGTGCCAGCAGTTCACTGGGGGGGCGCGCAGAAACGCTGTAT. V is TRBV19 and J is TRBJ2-3, with TRBD2 matching over 11 bases. The sequenced fragment ends 1 residue before the CDR3 boundary, so the rest is inferred from the germline J gene. Trimming took 4 bases from V and 3 from J; bases not matched to a gene: 4. The CDR3 is 15 residues long. Per the germline V gene, CDR1 is FNHDT and CDR2 is SITEND (reference sequence).

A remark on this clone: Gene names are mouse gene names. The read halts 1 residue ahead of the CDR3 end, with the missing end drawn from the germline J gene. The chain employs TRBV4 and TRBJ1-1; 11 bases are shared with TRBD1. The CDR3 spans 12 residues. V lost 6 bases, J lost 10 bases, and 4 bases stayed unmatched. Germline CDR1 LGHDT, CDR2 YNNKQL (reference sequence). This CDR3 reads CASSPGTGGVFF. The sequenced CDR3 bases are TGTGCCAGCAGTCCCGGGACAGGGGGAGTCTTC.

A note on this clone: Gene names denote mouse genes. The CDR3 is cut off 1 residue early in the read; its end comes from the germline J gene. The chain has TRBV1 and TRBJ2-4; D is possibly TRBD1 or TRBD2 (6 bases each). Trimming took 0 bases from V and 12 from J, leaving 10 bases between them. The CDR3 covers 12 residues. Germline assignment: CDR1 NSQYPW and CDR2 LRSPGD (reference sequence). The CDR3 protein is CTCSAEGGSLYF. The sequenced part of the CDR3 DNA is TGCACCTGCAGTGCAGAAGGGGGGTCTTTGTAC.

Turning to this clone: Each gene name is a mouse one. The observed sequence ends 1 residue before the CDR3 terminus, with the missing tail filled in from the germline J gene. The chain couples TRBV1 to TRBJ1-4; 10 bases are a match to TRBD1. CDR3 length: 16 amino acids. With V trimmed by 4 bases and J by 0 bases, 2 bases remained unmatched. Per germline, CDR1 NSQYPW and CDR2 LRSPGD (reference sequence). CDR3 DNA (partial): TGCACCTGCAGTGGGACAGGGGGAGTTTCCAACGAAAGATTATTT. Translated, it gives CTCSGTGGVSNERLF. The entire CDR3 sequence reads CTCSGTGGVSNERLFF.

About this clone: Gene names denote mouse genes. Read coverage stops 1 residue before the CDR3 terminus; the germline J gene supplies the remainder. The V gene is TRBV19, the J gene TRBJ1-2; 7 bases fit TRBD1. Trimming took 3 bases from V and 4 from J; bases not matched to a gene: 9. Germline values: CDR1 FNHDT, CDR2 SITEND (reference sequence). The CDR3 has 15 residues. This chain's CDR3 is CASSKPRDSFSDYTF. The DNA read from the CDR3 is TGTGCCAGCAGTAAGCCACGGGACAGCTTCTCCGACTACACC.

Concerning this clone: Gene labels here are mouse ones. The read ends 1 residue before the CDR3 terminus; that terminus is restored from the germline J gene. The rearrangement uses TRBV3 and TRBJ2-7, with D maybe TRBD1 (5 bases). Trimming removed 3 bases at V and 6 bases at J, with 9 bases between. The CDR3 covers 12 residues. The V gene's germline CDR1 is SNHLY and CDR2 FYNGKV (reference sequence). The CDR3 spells CASSLEGIEQYF. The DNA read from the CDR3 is TGTGCCAGCAGCTTGGAGGGGATTGAACAGTAC.

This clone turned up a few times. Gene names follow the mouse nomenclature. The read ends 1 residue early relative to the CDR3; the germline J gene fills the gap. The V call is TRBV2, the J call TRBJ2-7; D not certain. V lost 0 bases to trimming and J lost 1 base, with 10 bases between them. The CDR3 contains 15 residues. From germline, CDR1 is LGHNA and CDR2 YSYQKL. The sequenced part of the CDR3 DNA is TGTGCCAGCAGCCAAGATGAGGGCCTATCCTATGAACAGTAC. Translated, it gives CASSQDEGLSYEQY. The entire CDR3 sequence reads CASSQDEGLSYEQYF.

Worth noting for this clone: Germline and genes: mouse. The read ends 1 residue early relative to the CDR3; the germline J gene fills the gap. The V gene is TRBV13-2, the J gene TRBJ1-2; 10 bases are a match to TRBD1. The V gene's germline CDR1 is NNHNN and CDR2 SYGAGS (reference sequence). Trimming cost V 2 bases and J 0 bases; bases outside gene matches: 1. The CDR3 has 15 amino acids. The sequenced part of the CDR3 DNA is TGTGCCAGCGGTGAAGGACAGGGGGCAAACTCCGACTACACC. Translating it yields CASGEGQGANSDYT. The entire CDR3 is CASGEGQGANSDYTF.

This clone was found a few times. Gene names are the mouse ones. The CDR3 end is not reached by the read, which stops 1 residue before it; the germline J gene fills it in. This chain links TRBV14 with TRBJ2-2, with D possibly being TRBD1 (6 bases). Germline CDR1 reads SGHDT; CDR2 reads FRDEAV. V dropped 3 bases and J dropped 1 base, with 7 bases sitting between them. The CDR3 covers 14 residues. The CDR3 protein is CASSSDRNTGQLYF. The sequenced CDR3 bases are TGTGCCAGCAGTTCGGACAGAAACACCGGGCAGCTCTAC. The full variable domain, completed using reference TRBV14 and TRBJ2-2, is EAGVTQSPRYAVLQEGQAVSFWCDPISGHDTLYWYQQPRDQGPQLLVYFRDEAVIDNSQLPSDRFSAVRPKGTNSTLKIQSAKQGDTATYLCASSSDRNTGQLYFGEGSKLTVL.

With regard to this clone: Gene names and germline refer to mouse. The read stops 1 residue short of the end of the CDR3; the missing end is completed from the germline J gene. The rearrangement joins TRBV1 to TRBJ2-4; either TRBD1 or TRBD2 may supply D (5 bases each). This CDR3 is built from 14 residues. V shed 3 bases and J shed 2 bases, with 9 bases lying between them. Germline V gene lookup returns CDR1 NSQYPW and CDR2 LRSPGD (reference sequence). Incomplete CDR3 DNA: TGCACCTGCAGTGCGGGACGGCATCAAAACACCTTGTAC. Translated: CTCSAGRHQNTLY. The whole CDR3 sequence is CTCSAGRHQNTLYF. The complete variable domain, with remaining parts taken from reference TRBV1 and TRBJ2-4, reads VTLLEQNPRWRLVPRGQAVNLRCILKNSQYPWMSWYQQDLQKQLQWLFTLRSPGDKEVKSLPGADYLATRVTDTELRLQVANMSQGRTLYCTCSAGRHQNTLYFGAGTRLSVL.

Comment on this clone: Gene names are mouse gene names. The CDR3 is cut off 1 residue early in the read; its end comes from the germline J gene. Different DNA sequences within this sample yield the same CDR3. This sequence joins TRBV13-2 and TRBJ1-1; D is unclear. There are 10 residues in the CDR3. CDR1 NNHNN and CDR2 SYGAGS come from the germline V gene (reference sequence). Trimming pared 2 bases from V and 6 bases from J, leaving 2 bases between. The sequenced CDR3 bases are TGTGCCAGCGGTGACGCAGAAGTCTTC. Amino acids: CASGDAEVF. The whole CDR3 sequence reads CASGDAEVFF.

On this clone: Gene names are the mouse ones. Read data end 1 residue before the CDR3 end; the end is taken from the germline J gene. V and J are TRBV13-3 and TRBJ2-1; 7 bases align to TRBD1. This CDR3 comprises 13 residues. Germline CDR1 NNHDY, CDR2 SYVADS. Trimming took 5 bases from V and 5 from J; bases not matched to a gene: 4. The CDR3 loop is CASRDREDAEQFF. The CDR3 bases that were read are TGTGCCAGCAGAGACAGGGAAGATGCTGAGCAGTTC.

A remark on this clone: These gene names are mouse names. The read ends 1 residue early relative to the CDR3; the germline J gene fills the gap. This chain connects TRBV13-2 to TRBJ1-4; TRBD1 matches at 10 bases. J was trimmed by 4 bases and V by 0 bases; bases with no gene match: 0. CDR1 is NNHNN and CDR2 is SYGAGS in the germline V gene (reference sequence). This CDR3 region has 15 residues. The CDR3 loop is CASGDGTGGNERLFF. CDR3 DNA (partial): TGTGCCAGCGGTGATGGGACAGGGGGCAACGAAAGATTATTT.

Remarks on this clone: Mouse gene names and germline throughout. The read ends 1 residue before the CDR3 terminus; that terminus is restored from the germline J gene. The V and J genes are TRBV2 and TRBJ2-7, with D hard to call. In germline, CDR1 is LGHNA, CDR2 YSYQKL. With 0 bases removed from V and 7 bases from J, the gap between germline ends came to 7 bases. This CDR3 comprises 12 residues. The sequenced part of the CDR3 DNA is TGTGCCAGCAGCCAAGATACGGGGGAACAGTAC. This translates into CASSQDTGEQY. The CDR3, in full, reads CASSQDTGEQYF.

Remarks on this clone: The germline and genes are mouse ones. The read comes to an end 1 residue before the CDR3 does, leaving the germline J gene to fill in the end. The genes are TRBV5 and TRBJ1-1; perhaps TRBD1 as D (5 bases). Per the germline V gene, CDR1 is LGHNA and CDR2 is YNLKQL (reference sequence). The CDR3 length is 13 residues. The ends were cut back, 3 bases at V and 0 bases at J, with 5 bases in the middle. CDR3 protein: CASSQGANTEVFF. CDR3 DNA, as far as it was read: TGTGCCAGCAGCCAGGGGGCAAACACAGAAGTCTTC.